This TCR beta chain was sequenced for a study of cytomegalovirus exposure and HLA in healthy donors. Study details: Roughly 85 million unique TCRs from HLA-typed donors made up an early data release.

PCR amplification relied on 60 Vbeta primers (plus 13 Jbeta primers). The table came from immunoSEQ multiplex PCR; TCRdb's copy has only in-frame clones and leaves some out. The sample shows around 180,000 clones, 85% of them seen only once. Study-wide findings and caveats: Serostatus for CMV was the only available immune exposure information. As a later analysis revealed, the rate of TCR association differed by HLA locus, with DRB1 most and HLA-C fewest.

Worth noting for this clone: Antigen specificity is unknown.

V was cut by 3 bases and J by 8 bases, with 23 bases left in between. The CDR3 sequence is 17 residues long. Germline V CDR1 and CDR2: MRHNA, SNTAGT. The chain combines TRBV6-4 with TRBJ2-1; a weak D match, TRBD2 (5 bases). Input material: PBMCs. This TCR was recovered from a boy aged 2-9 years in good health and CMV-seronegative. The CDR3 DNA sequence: TGTGCCAGCAGTGAAAAGCCCGAAACTAGAAATGTCGATGAGCAGTTCTTC. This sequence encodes CASSEKPETRNVDEQFF.